This TCR beta chain emerged from a study of cytomegalovirus exposure and HLA in healthy donors. CDR3 length: 13 amino acids. Germline V gives CDR1 SGDLS, CDR2 YYNGEE. The germline V and J ends were trimmed by 2 bases and 8 bases, with 8 bases remaining between them. On this clone: No antigen is known for it.

Vbeta (60) and Jbeta (13) primers were used in the PCR. Only in-frame clones appear in the TCRdb table, and some are missing; sequencing was by immunoSEQ multiplex PCR. Among roughly 150,000 clones listed, roughly 80% were seen once. In nominal health when sampled, donors likely had unrecorded immune exposures nonetheless. Study outcomes and limitations: Later genetic work tied a missense DCLRE1C variant to beta-chain V and J trimming. Researchers catalogued 160 or so TCR beta chains as cytomegalovirus-associated.

This receptor was taken from a woman between 50 and 59 years old in good health and CMV-seropositive. The V and J genes are TRBV9 and TRBJ1-6, with unresolved D. Sequencing was carried out using PBMCs. This CDR3 reads CASSVFLDSPLHF. Here the CDR3 DNA reads TGTGCCAGCAGCGTTTTCCTCGATTCACCCCTCCACTTT.